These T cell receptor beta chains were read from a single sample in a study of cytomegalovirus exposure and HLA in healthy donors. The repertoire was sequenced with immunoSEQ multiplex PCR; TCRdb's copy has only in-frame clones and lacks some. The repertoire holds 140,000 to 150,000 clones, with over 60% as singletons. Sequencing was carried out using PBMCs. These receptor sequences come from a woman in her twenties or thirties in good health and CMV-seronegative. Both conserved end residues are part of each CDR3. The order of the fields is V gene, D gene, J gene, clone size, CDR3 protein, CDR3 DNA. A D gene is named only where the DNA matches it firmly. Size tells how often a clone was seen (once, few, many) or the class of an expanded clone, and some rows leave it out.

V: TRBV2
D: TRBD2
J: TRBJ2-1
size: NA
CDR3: CASIPSGGEGEQFF
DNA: TGTGCCAGCATTCCTAGCGGGGGGGAGGGTGAGCAGTTCTTC

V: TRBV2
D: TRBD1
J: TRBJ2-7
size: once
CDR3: CASSADRGSSYEQYF
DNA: TGTGCCAGCAGTGCCGACAGGGGGAGCTCCTACGAGCAGTACTTC

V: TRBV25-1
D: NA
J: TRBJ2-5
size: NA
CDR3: CASSEATVVETQYF
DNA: TGTGCCAGCAGTGAAGCTACAGTCGTAGAGACCCAGTACTTC

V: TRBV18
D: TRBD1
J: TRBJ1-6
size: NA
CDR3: CASSPDRGGNSPLHF
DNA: TGTGCCAGCTCTCCGGACAGGGGTGGCAATTCACCCCTCCACTTT

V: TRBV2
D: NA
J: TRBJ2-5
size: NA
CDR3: CASSERRWETQYF
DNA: TGTGCCAGCAGTGAACGCAGGTGGGAGACCCAGTACTTC

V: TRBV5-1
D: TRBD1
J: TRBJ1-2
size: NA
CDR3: CASSWTGTGGRVTF
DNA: TGCGCCAGCAGCTGGACCGGGACAGGGGGCAGGGTCACCTTC

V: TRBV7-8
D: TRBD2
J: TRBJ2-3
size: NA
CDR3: CASSSFTSGGTDTQYF
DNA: TGTGCCAGCAGCTCATTTACTAGCGGGGGAACAGATACGCAGTATTTT

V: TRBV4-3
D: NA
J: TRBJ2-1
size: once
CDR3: CASSQDKRGPGGNEQFF
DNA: TGCGCCAGCAGCCAAGATAAGCGCGGTCCTGGGGGGAATGAGCAGTTCTTC

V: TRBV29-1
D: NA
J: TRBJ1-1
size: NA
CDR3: CSVDVQGKNTEAFF
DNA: TGCAGCGTTGACGTACAGGGCAAGAACACTGAAGCTTTCTTT

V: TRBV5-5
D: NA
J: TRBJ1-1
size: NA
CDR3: CASSLGQMNTEAFF
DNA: TGTGCCAGCAGCCTTGGACAGATGAACACTGAAGCTTTCTTT

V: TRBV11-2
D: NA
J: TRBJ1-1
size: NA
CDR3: CASSLVTKRAFF
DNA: TGTGCCAGCAGCTTAGTTACGAAGAGGGCTTTCTTT

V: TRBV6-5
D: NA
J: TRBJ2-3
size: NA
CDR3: CASSYRQFRDTQYF
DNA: TGTGCCAGCAGTTACAGACAGTTCAGAGATACGCAGTATTTT

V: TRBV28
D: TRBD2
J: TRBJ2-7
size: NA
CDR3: CASSPGTSGRYEQYF
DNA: TGTGCCAGCAGCCCCGGGACTAGCGGGAGGTACGAGCAGTACTTC

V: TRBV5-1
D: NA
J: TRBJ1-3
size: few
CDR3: CASSLIQGGGNTIYF
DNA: TGCGCCAGCAGCTTGATCCAGGGCGGTGGAAACACCATATATTTT

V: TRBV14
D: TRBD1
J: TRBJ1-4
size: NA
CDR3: CASSLTGTGEEKLFF
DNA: TGTGCCAGCAGCCTTACAGGGACAGGGGAAGAAAAACTGTTTTTT

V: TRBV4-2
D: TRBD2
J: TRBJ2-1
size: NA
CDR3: CASSQLQARLAGGQFINEQFF
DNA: TGTGCCAGCAGCCAACTGCAAGCGAGACTAGCGGGGGGGCAGTTTATCAATGAGCAGTTCTTC